A selection of T cell receptor beta chains follows, all from one sample in a study of OX40 agonist ivuxolimab in advanced cancers. Generated by immunoSEQ multiplex PCR, the TCRdb table keeps only in-frame clones and is missing some. The sample holds 50,000 to 65,000 clones, about 83% seen once. The material was CD4+ or CD8+ T cells sorted from blood, obtained in a trial of the OX40 agonist ivuxolimab. The origin of the receptors is an adult with an advanced solid tumor such as melanoma, head and neck, liver or kidney cancer. The CDR3 runs from the conserved cysteine through the conserved F or W. Fields, in order: J gene, D gene, clone size, V gene, CDR3 protein, CDR3 DNA. A D gene is named only where the DNA matches it firmly. The size entry is marked missing in some rows and otherwise reads once, few, many or a size class.

TRBJ2-2 | TRBD2 | NA | TRBV2 | CASSEAGLHTGELFF | TGTGCCAGCAGTGAAGCGGGACTACACACCGGGGAGCTGTTTTTT
TRBJ2-5 | TRBD1 | NA | TRBV9 | CASSVAGGAETQYF | TGTGCCAGCAGCGTCGCAGGGGGCGCCGAGACCCAGTACTTC
TRBJ2-5 | TRBD1 | NA | TRBV9 | CASSTQPRQGTETQYF | TGTGCCAGCAGCACTCAACCTAGACAGGGTACAGAGACCCAGTACTTC
TRBJ2-7 | NA | NA | TRBV5-4 | CASSSGTSTYEQYF | TGTGCCAGCAGCTCCGGGACATCGACCTACGAGCAGTACTTC
TRBJ1-6 | NA | NA | TRBV9 | CASSVATGYGSPLHF | TGTGCCAGCAGCGTAGCTACGGGATATGGTTCACCCCTCCACTTT
TRBJ1-3 | TRBD1 | NA | TRBV13 | CASSSTLSRGSGNTIYF | TGTGCCAGCAGCTCAACCTTGAGCAGGGGGTCTGGAAACACCATATATTTT
TRBJ1-1 | NA | NA | TRBV28 | CASSLLMNTEAFF | TGTGCCAGCAGTTTATTGATGAACACTGAAGCTTTCTTT
TRBJ1-1 | NA | NA | TRBV20-1 | CSASSGGRAFF | TGCAGTGCTAGCTCGGGGGGGCGGGCTTTCTTT
TRBJ2-3 | NA | NA | TRBV4-1 | CASSRQGDTQYF | TGCGCCAGCAGCCGCCAAGGAGATACGCAGTATTTT
TRBJ1-4 | TRBD1 | once | TRBV19 | CASSIQGATEKLFF | TGTGCCAGTAGTATACAGGGGGCGACTGAAAAACTGTTTTTT
TRBJ2-7 | NA | once | TRBV10-2 | CATRGSYEQYF | TGCGCCACCCGGGGCTCCTACGAGCAGTACTTC
TRBJ2-5 | NA | NA | TRBV2 | CASRLQGRETQYF | TGTGCCAGCAGGTTACAGGGAAGGGAGACCCAGTACTTC
TRBJ2-1 | NA | few | TRBV9 | CASSPNNEQFF | TGTGCCAGCAGCCCAAACAATGAGCAGTTCTTC
TRBJ2-3 | NA | NA | TRBV6-6 | CASRKGGPSTDTQYF | TGTGCCAGCAGGAAGGGCGGTCCGAGCACAGATACGCAGTATTTT
TRBJ1-6 | NA | few | TRBV4-1 | CASSQGSGVNSPLHF | TGCGCCAGCAGCCAAGGGTCAGGGGTTAATTCACCCCTCCACTTT
TRBJ1-6 | NA | NA | TRBV28 | CASSFMAFWSSYNSPLHF | TGTGCCAGCAGTTTTATGGCCTTCTGGAGCTCCTATAATTCACCCCTCCACTTT
TRBJ2-3 | TRBD2 | NA | TRBV5-1 | CASSLLGLAGGSGTQYF | TGCGCCAGCAGCTTATTGGGACTAGCGGGCGGAAGCGGTACGCAGTATTTT
TRBJ1-1 | NA | NA | TRBV2 | CASSLGQVGTNTEAFF | TGTGCCAGCAGTCTTGGGCAGGTCGGGACGAACACTGAAGCTTTCTTT
TRBJ2-2 | TRBD1 | NA | TRBV28 | CASSTGQAYTGELFF | TGTGCCAGCAGTACGGGACAGGCTTACACCGGGGAGCTGTTTTTT
TRBJ2-7 | NA | NA | TRBV6-1 | CASSEVVTWGQYF | TGTGCCAGCAGTGAAGTTGTCACCTGGGGGCAGTACTTC
TRBJ2-7 | TRBD1 | NA | TRBV19 | CASSRDRENYEQYF | TGTGCCAGTAGCCGGGACAGGGAAAACTACGAGCAGTACTTC
TRBJ1-1 | TRBD1 | NA | TRBV9 | CASSVGTGSRMNTEAFF | TGTGCCAGCAGCGTTGGGACAGGGTCACGCATGAACACTGAAGCTTTCTTT
TRBJ2-6 | NA | once | TRBV19 | CASSRERSGANVLTF | TGTGCCAGTAGTAGAGAGAGGTCTGGGGCCAACGTCCTGACTTTC
TRBJ1-5 | NA | NA | TRBV18 | CASSLRTGQNQPQHF | TGTGCCAGCTCACTGCGGACGGGTCAAAATCAACCCCAGCATTTT
TRBJ2-7 | TRBD1 | NA | TRBV29-1 | CSVEGQGRYEQYF | TGCAGCGTTGAGGGACAGGGCCGCTACGAGCAGTACTTC
TRBJ2-1 | TRBD2 | NA | TRBV15 | CATSRDSGTSGYNEQFF | TGTGCCACCAGCAGAGATAGCGGGACTAGCGGGTACAATGAGCAGTTCTTC
TRBJ2-7 | TRBD2 | NA | TRBV19 | CASSKTSGSLGYEQYF | TGTGCCAGTAGTAAGACTAGCGGGAGTCTTGGCTACGAGCAGTACTTC
TRBJ2-7 | TRBD2 | once | TRBV10-1 | CASSSDPRTSGTYEQYF | TGCGCCAGCAGTTCAGACCCAAGGACTAGCGGGACCTACGAGCAGTACTTC
TRBJ1-2 | NA | NA | TRBV5-4 | CASSPREGFGYTF | TGTGCCAGCAGCCCGAGGGAGGGGTTTGGCTACACCTTC
TRBJ2-3 | TRBD1 | NA | TRBV11-2 | CASSSRTPIQGAHTDTQYF | TGTGCCAGCAGCTCCAGAACCCCAATACAGGGGGCTCACACAGATACGCAGTATTTT
TRBJ2-2 | NA | NA | TRBV6-5 | CASSKGYGELFF | TGTGCCAGCAGTAAGGGGTACGGGGAGCTGTTTTTT
TRBJ2-1 | TRBD2 | NA | TRBV9 | CASSAPRGTSGLYNEQFF | TGTGCCAGCAGCGCCCCACGGGGGACTAGCGGGCTTTACAATGAGCAGTTCTTC
TRBJ2-2 | TRBD2 | NA | TRBV7-8 | CASSPTETSTDTGELFF | TGTGCCAGCAGCCCTACTGAGACTAGCACGGACACCGGGGAGCTGTTTTTT
TRBJ1-4 | NA | once | TRBV6-1 | CASSHASGANEKLFF | TGTGCCAGCAGCCACGCTTCGGGGGCTAATGAAAAACTGTTTTTT
TRBJ2-2 | NA | few | TRBV10-3 | CASRGTGELFF | TGTGCCAGTAGGGGCACCGGGGAGCTGTTTTTT
TRBJ1-3 | NA | once | TRBV5-4 | CASSFDVGSGNTIYF | TGTGCCAGCAGCTTTGACGTGGGGTCAGGAAACACCATATATTTT
TRBJ2-1 | NA | NA | TRBV7-8 | CASSATGSAPGEQFF | TGTGCCAGCAGCGCTACAGGAAGCGCACCAGGTGAGCAGTTCTTC
TRBJ1-6 | NA | NA | TRBV7-3 | CASSLGPNSPLHF | TGTGCCAGCAGCCTCGGACCAAATTCACCCCTCCACTTT
TRBJ2-7 | TRBD2 | NA | TRBV11-2 | CASSLEGREGLHEQYF | TGTGCCAGCAGCCTGGAGGGGCGGGAGGGCCTGCACGAGCAGTACTTC
TRBJ2-5 | TRBD2 | few | TRBV9 | CASSVGLAGAGRETQYF | TGTGCCAGCAGCGTCGGGCTAGCGGGAGCCGGAAGGGAGACCCAGTACTTC
TRBJ2-7 | NA | NA | TRBV9 | CASSPPGAHEQYF | TGTGCCAGCAGCCCCCCGGGGGCCCACGAGCAGTACTTC
TRBJ2-3 | TRBD1 | NA | TRBV5-1 | CASSGDRGLSLFTDTQYF | TGCGCCAGCAGCGGGGACAGGGGGCTATCCCTATTCACAGATACGCAGTATTTT
TRBJ2-1 | NA | few | TRBV29-1 | CSSDALSNEQFF | TGCAGCTCAGATGCCCTGAGCAATGAGCAGTTCTTC
TRBJ1-2 | TRBD1 | NA | TRBV4-1 | CASSLTGTEANYGYTF | TGCGCCAGCAGCCTAACCGGGACAGAGGCTAACTATGGCTACACCTTC
TRBJ2-2 | TRBD2 | NA | TRBV18 | CASSPTTSANTGELFF | TGTGCCAGCTCACCCACGACTAGCGCGAACACCGGGGAGCTGTTTTTT
TRBJ2-7 | TRBD2 | NA | TRBV30 | CAWNLASGSYEQYF | TGTGCCTGGAACCTGGCTAGCGGGAGTTACGAGCAGTACTTC
TRBJ2-7 | NA | NA | TRBV11-2 | CASSQAGADEQYF | TGTGCCAGCAGCCAGGCGGGGGCGGACGAGCAGTACTTC
TRBJ1-4 | NA | NA | TRBV28 | CASRYQFNEKLFF | TGTGCCAGCAGATACCAGTTTAATGAAAAACTGTTTTTT
TRBJ1-2 | NA | NA | TRBV30 | CAWSGDNYGYTF | TGTGCCTGGAGTGGGGATAACTATGGCTACACCTTC
TRBJ1-5 | NA | NA | TRBV6-5 | CASSPRHGGPQHF | TGTGCCAGCAGCCCCCGCCACGGGGGGCCCCAGCATTTT
TRBJ2-1 | TRBD2 | NA | TRBV5-1 | CASSYETSGSHNEQFF | TGCGCCAGCAGCTACGAGACTAGCGGGAGCCACAATGAGCAGTTCTTC
TRBJ2-7 | NA | NA | TRBV6-5 | CASSEGNAPGEQYF | TGTGCCAGCAGTGAAGGAAACGCACCGGGCGAGCAGTACTTC
TRBJ1-5 | NA | NA | TRBV5-8 | CASSLGRYQPQHF | TGTGCCAGCAGCTTGGGACGTTATCAGCCCCAGCATTTT